This T cell receptor (beta chain) was sequenced for a study of blood T cell repertoires in COVID-19. Study overall: Samples came from the United States, Italy and Spain, spanning acute and convalescent COVID-19. Sources were T cells, B-cell-depleted T cells, or PBMCs; the material itself was cDNA or gDNA.

The V gene lost 11 bases and the J gene lost 4 bases, with 11 bases spanning the gap. CDR3 length: 12 amino acids. Per the germline V gene, CDR1 is ENHRY and CDR2 is SYGVKD. One Seattle source followed patients from active infection through their disease course. Authors' methods: Researchers report that nucleated cell counts were estimated from reference gene primer amplification. Assay used: immunoSEQ multiplex PCR; TCRdb lists only in-frame clones, some missing. V and J calls and clone size come straight from that table; D and trimming were deduced from the DNA. There are more than 300,000 clones in the sample; around 87% occur only once, and around 1% lies in the top ten.

This sequence was found in a woman aged 40 to 50 with COVID-19, enrolled during active disease. Sequencing was performed on peripheral blood. V gene TRBV10-3 combines with J gene TRBJ2-2, with a weak D call TRBD2 (5 bases). CDR3 nucleotides: TGTGCCTCCGCGGGCCGCACCGGGGAGCTGTTTTTT. Its protein is CASAGRTGELFF.